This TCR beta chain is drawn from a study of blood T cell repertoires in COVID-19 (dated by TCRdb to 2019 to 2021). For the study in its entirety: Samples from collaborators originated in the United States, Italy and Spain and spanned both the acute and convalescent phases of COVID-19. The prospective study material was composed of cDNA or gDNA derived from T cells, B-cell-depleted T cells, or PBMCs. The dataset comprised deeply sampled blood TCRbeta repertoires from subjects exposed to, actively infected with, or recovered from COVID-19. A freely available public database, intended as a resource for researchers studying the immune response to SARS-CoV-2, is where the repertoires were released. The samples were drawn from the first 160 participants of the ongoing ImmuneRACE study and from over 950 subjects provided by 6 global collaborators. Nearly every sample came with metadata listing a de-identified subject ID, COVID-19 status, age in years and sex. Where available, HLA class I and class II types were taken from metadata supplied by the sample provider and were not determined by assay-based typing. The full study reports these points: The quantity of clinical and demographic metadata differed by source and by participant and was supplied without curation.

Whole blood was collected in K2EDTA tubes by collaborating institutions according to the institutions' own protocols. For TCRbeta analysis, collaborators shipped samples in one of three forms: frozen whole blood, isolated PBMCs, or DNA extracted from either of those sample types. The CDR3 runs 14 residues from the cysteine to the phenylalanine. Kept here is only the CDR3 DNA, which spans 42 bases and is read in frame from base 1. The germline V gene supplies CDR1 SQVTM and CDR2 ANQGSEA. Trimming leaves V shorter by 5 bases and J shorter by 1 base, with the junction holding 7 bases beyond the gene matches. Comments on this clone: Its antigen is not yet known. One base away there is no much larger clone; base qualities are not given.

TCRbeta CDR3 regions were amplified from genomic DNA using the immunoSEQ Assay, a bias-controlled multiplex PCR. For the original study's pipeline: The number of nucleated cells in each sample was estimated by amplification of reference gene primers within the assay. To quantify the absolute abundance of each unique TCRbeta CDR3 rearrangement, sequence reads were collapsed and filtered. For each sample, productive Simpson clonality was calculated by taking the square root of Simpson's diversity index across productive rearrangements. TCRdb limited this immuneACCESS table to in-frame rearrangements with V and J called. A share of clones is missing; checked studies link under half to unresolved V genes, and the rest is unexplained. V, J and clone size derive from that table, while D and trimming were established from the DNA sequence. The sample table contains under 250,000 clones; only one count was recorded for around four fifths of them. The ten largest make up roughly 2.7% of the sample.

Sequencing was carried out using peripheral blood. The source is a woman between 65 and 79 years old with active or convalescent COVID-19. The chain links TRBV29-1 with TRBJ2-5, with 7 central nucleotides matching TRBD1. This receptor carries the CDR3 CSVTPTGVQETQYF. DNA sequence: TGCAGCGTTACTCCAACAGGGGTCCAAGAGACCCAGTACTTC.